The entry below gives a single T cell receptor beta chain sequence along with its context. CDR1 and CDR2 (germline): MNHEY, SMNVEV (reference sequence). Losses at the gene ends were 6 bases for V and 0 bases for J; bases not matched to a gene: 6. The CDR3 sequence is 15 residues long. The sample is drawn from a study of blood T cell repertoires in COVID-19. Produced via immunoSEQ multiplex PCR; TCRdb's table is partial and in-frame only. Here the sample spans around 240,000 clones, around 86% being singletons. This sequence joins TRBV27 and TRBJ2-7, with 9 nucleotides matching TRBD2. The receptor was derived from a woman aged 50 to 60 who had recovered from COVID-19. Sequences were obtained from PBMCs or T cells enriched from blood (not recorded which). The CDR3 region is CASSPAGLASYEQYF. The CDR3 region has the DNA TGTGCCAGCAGCCCCGCGGGACTAGCCTCCTACGAGCAGTACTTC.